The clone carrying this TCR beta chain was observed at least ten times. Antigen: not known. The sample is drawn from a study of T cells in Graves' hyperthyroidism and ophthalmopathy. For the study at large: Specimen type is peripheral blood, collected at initial diagnosis prior to any treatment. Study-wide findings and caveats: Most clonotypes expanded in the thyroid (above 0.001) were also present in blood.

A patient was excluded if there was uncontrolled infection, other autoimmune disease, pregnancy or lactation. The CDR3 spans 15 residues. The V end was cut by 6 bases, the J end by 4 bases, with 18 bases between. Germline V CDR1 and CDR2: MDHEN, SYDVKM. Amplification targeted TCR beta CDR3 regions from RNA transcripts. Researchers ran a first-round RT-PCR on the TCR CDR3 using the HTBI primer set. MiXCR was run by TCRdb on the multiplex PCR reads, yielding one entry per CDR3 protein. The sample consists of a few hundred thousand distinct CDR3 sequences, 15% to 20% of them appearing once. The source material was blood. The chain combines TRBV28 with TRBJ1-2, with a tentative D call TRBD1 (6 bases). This clonotype originated in a woman aged 18-29 years with Graves' ophthalmopathy. Written as DNA, the CDR3 is TGTGCCAGCAGGGATCGTCTAGGGGGTGTCTATGGCTACACCTTC. This sequence encodes CASRDRLGGVYGYTF.